The 21 T cell receptor beta chains presented below share a single source sample, sequenced in a study of cytomegalovirus exposure and HLA in healthy donors. Primers: 60 Vbeta forward and 13 Jbeta reverse. Measured with immunoSEQ multiplex PCR; TCRdb has only the in-frame clones, and not every one. In the table there are some 170,000 clones, under 85% of which are singletons. The sequenced material came from PBMCs. These receptors were collected from a human donor in good health.

V usage is TRBV7-6 and J usage is TRBJ1-1; perhaps TRBD1 as D (5 bases). Trimming pared 5 bases from V and 5 bases from J, leaving 9 bases between. Germline V gene data show CDR1 as SGHVS and CDR2 as FNYEAQ. The CDR3 loop spans 12 amino acids. The CDR3 DNA reads TGTGCCAGCAGCGGCGGGGGGACTGAAGCTTTCTTT. The encoded protein is CASSGGGTEAFF.

The gene calls are TRBV4-3 and TRBJ2-7, with 10 bases fitting TRBD1. With V trimmed by 0 bases and J by 4 bases, 6 bases remained unmatched. This CDR3 is 16 amino acids long. CDR1 and CDR2 from the germline V gene are LGHNA and YSLEER. The DNA for the CDR3 is TGCGCCAGCAGCCAAGAAGCGGACAGGGGGGGGTACGAGCAGTACTTC. Amino acids: CASSQEADRGGYEQYF.

The chain recombines TRBV7-2 with TRBJ1-6, with D tentatively TRBD1 (5 bases). This CDR3 is built from 14 residues. CDR1 and CDR2 from the germline V gene are SGHTA and FQGNSA. V lost 2 bases and J 6 bases, leaving 8 bases between the germline ends. In nucleotides, the CDR3 is TGTGCCAGCAGCTTACCCCAGGGTAATTCACCCCTCCACTTT. The encoded protein is CASSLPQGNSPLHF.

This clone appeared once. The gene calls are TRBV6-5 and TRBJ1-3; a possible D gene is TRBD1 (6 bases). The CDR3 covers 14 residues. V lost 6 bases to trimming and J lost 4 bases, with 13 bases between them. Germline assignment: CDR1 MNHEY and CDR2 SVGAGI. The CDR3 protein is CASSNRVEGNTIYF. The DNA for the CDR3 is TGTGCCAGCAGCAACAGGGTAGAGGGAAACACCATATATTTT.

The V gene is TRBV4-3, the J gene TRBJ2-1; perhaps TRBD2 as D (6 bases). The germline V gene encodes CDR1 LGHNA and CDR2 YSLEER. This CDR3 has 15 amino acids. Trimming took 0 bases from V and 2 from J, leaving 8 bases between them. The CDR3 region has the DNA TGCGCCAGCAGCCAAGACACGGGGGCCTACAATGAGCAGTTCTTC. It is translated as CASSQDTGAYNEQFF.

The chain links TRBV27 to TRBJ1-2, with a tentative D call TRBD1 (6 bases). The germline gives CDR1 MNHEY, CDR2 SMNVEV (reference sequence). V was clipped by 5 bases and J by 4 bases, with 11 bases between them. The length of the CDR3 is 13 residues. The CDR3 nucleotides are TGTGCCAGCAGTCCCGGACAGTCCTATGGCTACACCTTC. It encodes CASSPGQSYGYTF.

The genes are TRBV11-3 and TRBJ1-4; a weak D match, TRBD1 (6 bases). The CDR3 runs 14 residues. In germline, CDR1 is SGHNT, CDR2 YENEEA. Trimming shortened V by 4 bases and J by 8 bases, and 14 bases separated the two germline ends. CDR3 sequence: CASSSWTDPEKLFF. DNA for the CDR3: TGTGCCAGCAGCTCCTGGACAGACCCAGAAAAACTGTTTTTT.

This sequence joins TRBV19 and TRBJ1-1; weak D call: TRBD1 (5 bases). Looked up from germline, CDR1 is LNHDA and CDR2 is SQIVND (reference sequence). The V and J ends lost 4 bases and 7 bases respectively, with 7 bases between them. This CDR3 contains 11 residues. The CDR3 DNA is TGTGCCAGTAGTACTACAGGTGAAGCTTTCTTT. Translated: CASSTTGEAFF.

This clone was counted a single time. The V call is TRBV7-2, the J call TRBJ2-1; unclear D gene. V was trimmed by 5 bases and J by 5 bases, leaving 7 bases between them. The germline CDR1 and CDR2 sequences are SGHTA and FQGNSA. The CDR3 consists of 12 residues. The CDR3 DNA follows: TGTGCCAGCAGCCTATCAAACAATGAGCAGTTCTTC. It is translated as CASSLSNNEQFF.

This clone was counted once. The genes are TRBV10-3 and TRBJ2-3, with 7 bases lining up with TRBD1. CDR3 size: 16 residues. Germline loops: CDR1 ENHRY, CDR2 SYGVKD. J was trimmed by 0 bases and V by 5 bases; bases with no gene match: 8. The CDR3 loop reads CAISPLDRTSTDTQYF. Here the CDR3 DNA reads TGTGCCATCAGTCCTTTGGACAGGACTAGCACAGATACGCAGTATTTT.

This chain uses TRBV19 with TRBJ1-1; 7 bases align to TRBD1. Germline CDR1 and CDR2: LNHDA and SQIVND (reference sequence). CDR3 size: 15 residues. Trimming took 3 bases from V and 1 from J; bases not matched to a gene: 5. The CDR3 is CASSMQGVSNTEAFF. The CDR3, as DNA: TGTGCCAGTAGTATGCAGGGGGTATCGAACACTGAAGCTTTCTTT. Filled out from reference TRBV19 and TRBJ1-1, the complete variable domain reads DGGITQSPKYLFRKEGQNVTLSCEQNLNHDAMYWYRQDPGQGLRLIYYSQIVNDFQKGDIAEGYSVSREKKESFPLTVTSAQKNPTAFYLCASSMQGVSNTEAFFGQGTRLTVV.

The table lists this clone with a few counts. The chain recombines TRBV7-9 with TRBJ2-7; 9 nucleotides agree with TRBD1. V dropped 5 bases and J dropped 3; count of bases not matched to a gene: 11. The germline gives CDR1 SEHNR, CDR2 FQNEAQ (reference sequence). The length of the CDR3 is 16 residues. This chain's CDR3 is CASSPRTGQGNYEQYF. As DNA, the CDR3 is TGTGCCAGCAGCCCCCGAACGGGACAGGGAAACTACGAGCAGTACTTC.

This chain joins TRBV7-8 and TRBJ1-1; D possibly corresponds to TRBD1 (5 bases). Per germline, CDR1 SGHVS and CDR2 FQNEAQ. This CDR3 has 14 amino acids. Trimming shortened V by 6 bases and J by 5 bases, and 16 bases separated the two germline ends. The DNA for the CDR3 is TGTGCCAGCAGACCCGGACAAACCGTGACTGAAGCTTTCTTT. Translation: CASRPGQTVTEAFF.

Only a few counts were recorded for this clone. The chain links TRBV28 to TRBJ2-7, with 8 nucleotides matching TRBD1. Germline V gene data show CDR1 as MDHEN and CDR2 as SYDVKM. This CDR3 region has 14 residues. Trimming cost V 5 bases and J 2 bases; bases outside gene matches: 5. DNA of the CDR3: TGTGCCAGCAGTCCCGGACAGGGCGCCTACGAGCAGTACTTC. Translating gives CASSPGQGAYEQYF.

A single count supports this clone. CDR3: CASSLVASGGPLGTDTQYF. The CDR3 DNA reads as TGCGCCAGCAGCTTGGTAGCTAGCGGGGGCCCGCTCGGCACAGATACGCAGTATTTT. The V and J genes are TRBV5-1 and TRBJ2-3, with 10 positions matching TRBD2. The CDR3 loop spans 19 amino acids. Trimming removed 0 bases from V and 1 base from J; junction bases left unmatched: 11. From germline, CDR1 is SGHRS and CDR2 YFSETQ.

V usage is TRBV7-3 and J usage is TRBJ2-1, with TRBD1 matching 9 bases. The germline gives CDR1 SGHTA, CDR2 FQGTGA. V gave up 5 bases and J gave up 7 bases; unmatched junction bases: 6. The CDR3 sequence is 14 residues long. CDR3 loop: CASSNRDRANEQFF. Written as DNA, the CDR3 is TGTGCCAGCAGCAACCGGGACAGGGCTAATGAGCAGTTCTTC.

The chain carries TRBV21-1 and TRBJ2-6; the D segment call TRBD1 is taken from the table without a DNA check. TRBV21-1 is a listed pseudogene. The CDR3 totals 19 residues. In nucleotides, the CDR3 is TGTGCCAGCAGCAAAGAGGACAGACAGAACTTCTCTGGGGCCAACGTCCTGACTTTC. It encodes CASSKEDRQNFSGANVLTF.

This clone appeared a few times. The chain couples TRBV10-3 to TRBJ1-1; D not resolved. Trimming removed 3 bases from V and 1 base from J, with 12 bases in between. CDR1 is ENHRY, CDR2 SYGVKD, per germline. The CDR3 sequence is 15 residues long. As DNA, the CDR3 is TGTGCCATCAGTGATAGTGGCAGGTCGAACACTGAAGCTTTCTTT. Translated, it gives CAISDSGRSNTEAFF.

The genes are TRBV5-6 and TRBJ1-1; TRBD1 is a possible D gene (5 bases). Germline CDR1 SGHDT, CDR2 YYEEEE. The CDR3 is made up of 15 amino acids. V lost 4 bases to trimming and J lost 5 bases, with 18 bases between them. The CDR3 coding sequence is TGTGCCAGCAGCCCCCCGGCAGGGCCGCGGACTGAAGCTTTCTTT. This translates into CASSPPAGPRTEAFF.

This chain links TRBV2 with TRBJ1-5; 7 bases align to TRBD1. The trim removed 2 bases at V and 1 base at J, leaving 14 bases unmatched. Per the germline V gene, CDR1 is SNHLY and CDR2 is FYNNEI. The CDR3 contains 19 residues. CDR3 amino acids: CASSEIRGGEGLSNQPQHF. CDR3 coding DNA: TGTGCCAGCAGTGAAATACGAGGGGGCGAGGGTTTGAGCAATCAGCCCCAGCATTTT.

The genes are TRBV15 and TRBJ2-5; 9 bases agree with TRBD2. Trimming cost V 1 base and J 3 bases; bases outside gene matches: 12. The CDR3 contains 18 residues. Germline CDR1 LNHNV, CDR2 YYDKDF (reference sequence). The CDR3 protein is CATSRVRRGRGGKETQYF. For the CDR3, the DNA is TGTGCCACCAGCAGAGTCCGGAGAGGGCGGGGGGGGAAAGAGACCCAGTACTTC.